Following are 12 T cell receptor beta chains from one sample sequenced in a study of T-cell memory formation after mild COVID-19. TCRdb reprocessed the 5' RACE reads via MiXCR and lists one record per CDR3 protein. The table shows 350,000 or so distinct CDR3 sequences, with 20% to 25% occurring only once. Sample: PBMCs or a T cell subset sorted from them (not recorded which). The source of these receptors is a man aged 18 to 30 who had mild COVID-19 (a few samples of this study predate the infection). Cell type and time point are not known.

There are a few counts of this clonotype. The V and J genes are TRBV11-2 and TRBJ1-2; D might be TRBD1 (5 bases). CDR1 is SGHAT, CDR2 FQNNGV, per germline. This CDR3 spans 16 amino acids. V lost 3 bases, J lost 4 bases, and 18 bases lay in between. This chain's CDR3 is CASSFGWGEPSYGYTF. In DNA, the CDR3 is TGTGCCAGCAGCTTTGGGTGGGGCGAACCCTCCTATGGCTACACCTTC.

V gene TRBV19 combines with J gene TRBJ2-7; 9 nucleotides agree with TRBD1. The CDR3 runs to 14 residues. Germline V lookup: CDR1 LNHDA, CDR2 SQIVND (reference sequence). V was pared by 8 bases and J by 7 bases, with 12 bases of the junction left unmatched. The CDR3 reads CASRAPGQGEEQYF. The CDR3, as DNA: TGTGCCAGTCGTGCCCCGGGACAGGGCGAAGAGCAGTACTTC.

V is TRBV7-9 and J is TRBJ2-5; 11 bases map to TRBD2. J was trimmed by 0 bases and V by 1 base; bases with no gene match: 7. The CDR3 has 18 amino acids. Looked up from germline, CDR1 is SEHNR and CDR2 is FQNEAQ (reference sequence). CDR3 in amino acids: CASSLVSTSGVYQETQYF. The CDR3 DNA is TGTGCCAGCAGCTTAGTCTCGACTAGCGGGGTATACCAAGAGACCCAGTACTTC.

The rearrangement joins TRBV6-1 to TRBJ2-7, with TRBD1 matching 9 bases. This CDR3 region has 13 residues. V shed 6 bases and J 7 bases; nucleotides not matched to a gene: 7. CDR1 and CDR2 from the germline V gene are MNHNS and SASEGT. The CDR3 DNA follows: TGTGCCAGCAGAGGGACAGGGAGTCAAGAGCAGTACGTC. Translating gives CASRGTGSQEQYV.

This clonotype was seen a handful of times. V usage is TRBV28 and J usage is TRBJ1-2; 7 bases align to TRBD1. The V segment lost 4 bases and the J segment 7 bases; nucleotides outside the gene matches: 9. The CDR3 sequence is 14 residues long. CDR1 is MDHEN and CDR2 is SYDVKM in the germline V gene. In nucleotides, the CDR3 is TGTGCCAGCAGTTCTGTAGGGACAGCGTTTGGCTACACCTTC. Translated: CASSSVGTAFGYTF.

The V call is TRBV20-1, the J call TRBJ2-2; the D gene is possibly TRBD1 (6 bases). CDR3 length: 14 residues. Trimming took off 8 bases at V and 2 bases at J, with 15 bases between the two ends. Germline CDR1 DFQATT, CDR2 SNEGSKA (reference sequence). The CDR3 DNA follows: TGCAGTCATGAATCGGACAGCAACACCGGGGAGCTGTTTTTT. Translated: CSHESDSNTGELFF.

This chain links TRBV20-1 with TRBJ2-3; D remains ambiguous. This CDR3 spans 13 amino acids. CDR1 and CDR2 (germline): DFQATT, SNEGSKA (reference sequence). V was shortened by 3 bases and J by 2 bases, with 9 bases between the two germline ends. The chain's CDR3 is CSASQSLTDTQYF. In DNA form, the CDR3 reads TGCAGTGCTAGTCAGAGCCTCACAGATACGCAGTATTTT.

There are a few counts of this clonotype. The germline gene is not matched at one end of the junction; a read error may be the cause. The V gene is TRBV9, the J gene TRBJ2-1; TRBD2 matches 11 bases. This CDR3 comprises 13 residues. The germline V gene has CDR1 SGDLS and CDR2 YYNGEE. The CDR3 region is CASSGGAANEQFF. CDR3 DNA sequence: TGTGCCAGTAGCGGGGGGGCCGCCAATGAGCAGTTCTTC. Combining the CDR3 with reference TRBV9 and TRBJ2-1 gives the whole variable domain DSGVTQTPKHLITATGQRVTLRCSPRSGDLSVYWYQQSLDQGLQFLIQYYNGEERAKGNILERFSAQQFPDLHSELNLSSLELGDSALYFCASSGGAANEQFFGPGTRLTVL.

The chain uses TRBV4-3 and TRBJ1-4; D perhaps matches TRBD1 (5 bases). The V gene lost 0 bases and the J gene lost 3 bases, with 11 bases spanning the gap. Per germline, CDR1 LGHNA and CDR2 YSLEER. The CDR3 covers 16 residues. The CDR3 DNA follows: TGCGCCAGCAGCCAAGAGATCGGAGGGGCTAATGAAAAACTGTTTTTT. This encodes CASSQEIGGANEKLFF.

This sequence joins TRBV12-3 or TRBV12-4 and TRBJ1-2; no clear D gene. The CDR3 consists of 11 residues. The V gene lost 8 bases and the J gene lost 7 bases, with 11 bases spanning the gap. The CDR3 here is CASARGFGYTF. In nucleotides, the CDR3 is TGTGCCAGCGCCCGGGGATTTGGCTACACCTTC.

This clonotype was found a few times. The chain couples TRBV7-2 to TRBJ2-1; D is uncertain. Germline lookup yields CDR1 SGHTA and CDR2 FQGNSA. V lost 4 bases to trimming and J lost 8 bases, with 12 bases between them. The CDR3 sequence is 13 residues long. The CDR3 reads CASSSPSSHEQFF. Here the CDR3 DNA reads TGTGCCAGCAGCTCCCCCTCCAGCCATGAGCAGTTCTTC.

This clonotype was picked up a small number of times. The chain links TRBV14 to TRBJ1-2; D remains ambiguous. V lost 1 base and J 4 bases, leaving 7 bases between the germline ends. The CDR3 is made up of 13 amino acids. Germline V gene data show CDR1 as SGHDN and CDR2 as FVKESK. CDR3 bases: TGTGCCAGCAGCCAAGGTCCGAGCTATGGCTACACCTTC. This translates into CASSQGPSYGYTF.